This T cell receptor (beta chain) was sequenced for a study of shared clonotypes between healthy human individuals. The repertoire was sequenced with immunoSEQ multiplex PCR; TCRdb's copy has only in-frame clones and lacks some. Altogether under 1,100,000 clones are present, 75% being singletons, with the ten largest covering approximately 1.5%. This clone was counted many times. Its antigen is currently unknown. Other DNA variants within this sample encode the same CDR3. Germline V lookup: CDR1 SEHNR, CDR2 FQNEAQ (reference sequence). The CDR3 is 14 residues long. Trimming left V 5 bases short and J 0 bases short, with 8 bases between. The study, taken as a whole, reports: In general, naive subsets displayed greater estimated richness than memory subsets did.

The rearrangement joins TRBV7-9 to TRBJ1-3, with no clear D. Sample: memory CD4+ T cells sorted from blood. Noted subset: CD45RA-negative fraction. This receptor was identified in a man between 18 and 29 years old in good health. CDR3 in amino acids: CASSKTGSGNTIYF. CDR3 nucleotide sequence: TGTGCCAGCAGCAAGACTGGCTCTGGAAACACCATATATTTT.